A selection of T cell receptor beta chains follows, all from one sample in a study of blood T cells in healthy people across ages. Via MiXCR, TCRdb re-called the 5' RACE reads, giving one row per CDR3 protein. This table has roughly 830,000 distinct CDR3 sequences, under 80% appearing once. Sequenced sample: blood. The origin of the receptors is a young man in good health. Both conserved end residues are part of each CDR3. Each record gives: D gene, CDR3 length, clone size, V gene, J gene, CDR3 protein, CDR3 DNA. D genes are given only for firm matches. A row's size may be missing; if present it is once, few, many or a size class.

D: TRBD2
length: 17
size: -
V: TRBV6-6
J: TRBJ2-5
CDR3: CASSYGQGMGGQETQYF
DNA: TGTGCCAGCAGTTACGGTCAGGGAATGGGGGGGCAAGAGACCCAGTACTTC

D: -
length: 16
size: -
V: TRBV12-3/TRBV12-4
J: TRBJ2-3
CDR3: CASNPGASLSTDTQYF
DNA: TGTGCCAGCAACCCCGGGGCGAGCCTTAGCACAGATACGCAGTATTTT

D: TRBD2
length: 19
size: -
V: TRBV20-1
J: TRBJ2-1
CDR3: CSARDPLAGRAIHYNEQFF
DNA: TGCAGTGCTAGAGATCCACTAGCGGGGAGAGCCATCCACTACAATGAGCAGTTCTTC

D: TRBD1
length: 15
size: once
V: TRBV13
J: TRBJ2-7
CDR3: CASSSGGAVLYEQYF
DNA: TGTGCCAGCAGCTCAGGGGGCGCGGTACTCTACGAGCAGTACTTC

D: -
length: 13
size: -
V: TRBV27
J: TRBJ2-5
CDR3: CASSLSMDNEQYF
DNA: TGTGCCAGCAGTTTATCGATGGACAATGAGCAGTACTTC

D: -
length: 15
size: few
V: TRBV7-8
J: TRBJ2-5
CDR3: CASSLAYLPQETQYF
DNA: TGTGCCAGCAGCTTAGCGTACTTGCCCCAAGAGACCCAGTACTTC

D: -
length: 15
size: -
V: TRBV15
J: TRBJ2-1
CDR3: CATSRDSGGGETQFF
DNA: TGTGCCACCAGCAGAGATTCAGGGGGAGGGGAGACCCAGTTCTTC

D: -
length: 18
size: few
V: TRBV9
J: TRBJ1-6
CDR3: CASSAQAGTQRNNSPLHF
DNA: TGTGCCAGCAGCGCCCAAGCCGGGACCCAGCGAAATAATTCACCCCTCCACTTT

D: -
length: 15
size: -
V: TRBV27
J: TRBJ1-2
CDR3: CASSLEQGFGYGYTF
DNA: TGTGCCAGCAGTCTTGAACAGGGATTCGGCTATGGCTACACCTTC

D: TRBD2
length: 15
size: -
V: TRBV12-3/TRBV12-4
J: TRBJ2-1
CDR3: CASRPGTSVFGEQFF
DNA: TGTGCCAGCAGGCCCGGGACTAGCGTATTTGGTGAGCAGTTCTTC

D: TRBD1
length: 13
size: -
V: TRBV19
J: TRBJ1-2
CDR3: CASRAGQGGGYTF
DNA: TGTGCCAGTAGGGCGGGACAGGGCGGCGGCTACACCTTC

D: -
length: 13
size: few
V: TRBV27
J: TRBJ1-6
CDR3: CASSERGFTPLHF
DNA: TGTGCCAGCAGCGAACGGGGCTTTACACCCCTCCACTTT

D: -
length: 13
size: -
V: TRBV27
J: TRBJ2-1
CDR3: CASSQTPYNEQFF
DNA: TGTGCCAGCAGCCAAACCCCTTACAATGAGCAGTTCTTC

D: -
length: 15
size: -
V: TRBV5-1
J: TRBJ2-3
CDR3: CASSLSGGVRDTQYF
DNA: TGCGCCAGCAGCTTGTCGGGGGGCGTTAGGGATACGCAGTATTTT

D: TRBD1
length: 14
size: -
V: TRBV10-3
J: TRBJ1-4
CDR3: CAIRGQGAGEKLFF
DNA: TGTGCCATCAGAGGACAGGGGGCAGGTGAAAAACTGTTTTTT

D: -
length: 14
size: many
V: TRBV11-2
J: TRBJ2-7
CDR3: CASSLARGTYEQYF
DNA: TGTGCCAGCAGCTTAGCTAGGGGGACCTACGAGCAGTACTTC

D: -
length: 15
size: -
V: TRBV6-2/TRBV6-3
J: TRBJ1-5
CDR3: CASSYSSGYKETQHF
DNA: TGTGCCAGCAGTTACTCGAGCGGCTACAAAGAGACCCAGCATTTT

D: -
length: 13
size: -
V: TRBV27
J: TRBJ2-1
CDR3: CASAGQTCNEQFF
DNA: TGTGCCAGCGCGGGCCAGACCTGCAATGAGCAGTTCTTC

D: -
length: 19
size: -
V: TRBV4-3
J: TRBJ2-6
CDR3: CASSQDSARISSGANVLTF
DNA: TGCGCCAGCAGCCAAGATTCTGCCAGGATAAGCTCTGGGGCCAACGTCCTGACTTTC

D: TRBD1
length: 15
size: -
V: TRBV4-2
J: TRBJ2-7
CDR3: CASSPSGTGGDEQYF
DNA: TGTGCCAGCAGCCCAAGTGGGACAGGGGGCGACGAGCAGTACTTC

D: TRBD1
length: 14
size: -
V: TRBV3-1
J: TRBJ2-1
CDR3: CASSQSAGGNEQFF
DNA: TGTGCCAGCAGCCAGTCGGCAGGGGGCAATGAGCAGTTCTTC

D: -
length: 16
size: -
V: TRBV4-2
J: TRBJ2-1
CDR3: CASSQDPRSSYNEQFF
DNA: TGTGCCAGCAGCCAAGATCCTAGGAGCTCCTACAATGAGCAGTTCTTC

D: -
length: 19
size: -
V: TRBV15
J: TRBJ2-7
CDR3: CATSRDHGGHSVSSYEQYF
DNA: TGTGCCACCAGCAGAGATCACGGGGGGCATTCAGTCAGCTCCTACGAGCAGTACTTC

D: TRBD2
length: 13
size: few
V: TRBV29-1
J: TRBJ2-5
CDR3: CSAGLGQQETQYF
DNA: TGCAGCGCCGGACTAGGACAACAAGAGACCCAGTACTTC

D: -
length: 16
size: few
V: TRBV4-3
J: TRBJ2-6
CDR3: CASSQDQQTGANVLTF
DNA: TGCGCCAGCAGCCAAGATCAACAGACTGGGGCCAACGTCCTGACTTTC

D: -
length: 15
size: once
V: TRBV6-1
J: TRBJ1-6
CDR3: CASTRHYGDNSPLHF
DNA: TGTGCCAGCACTCGACATTACGGGGATAATTCACCCCTCCACTTT

D: -
length: 14
size: -
V: TRBV4-1
J: TRBJ2-5
CDR3: CASSQKGAGETQYF
DNA: TGCGCCAGCAGCCAAAAAGGGGCCGGGGAGACCCAGTACTTC

D: -
length: 16
size: -
V: TRBV28
J: TRBJ1-5
CDR3: CASSSPGLSSNQPQHF
DNA: TGTGCCAGCAGTTCCCCGGGACTGAGTAGCAATCAGCCCCAGCATTTT

D: TRBD2
length: 14
size: -
V: TRBV9
J: TRBJ2-7
CDR3: CASSPRGDDYEQYF
DNA: TGTGCCAGCAGCCCTCGGGGGGACGACTACGAGCAGTACTTC

D: -
length: 12
size: -
V: TRBV6-2/TRBV6-3
J: TRBJ2-5
CDR3: CASRRQVETQYF
DNA: TGTGCCAGCAGGAGACAGGTGGAGACCCAGTACTTC

D: TRBD2
length: 16
size: -
V: TRBV7-3
J: TRBJ2-3
CDR3: CASSLGPGLAGDTQYF
DNA: TGTGCCAGCAGCTTGGGCCCGGGACTAGCGGGGGATACGCAGTATTTT

D: TRBD1
length: 14
size: -
V: TRBV20-1
J: TRBJ1-2
CDR3: CSARDRAVNYGYTF
DNA: TGCAGTGCTAGGGACAGGGCAGTTAACTATGGCTACACCTTC

D: -
length: 13
size: few
V: TRBV12-3/TRBV12-4
J: TRBJ2-7
CDR3: CASGTGTDYEQYF
DNA: TGTGCCAGCGGAACCGGGACCGACTACGAGCAGTACTTC

D: TRBD1
length: 12
size: -
V: TRBV20-1
J: TRBJ2-7
CDR3: CSAQGQQYEQYF
DNA: TGCAGTGCCCAGGGACAGCAATACGAGCAGTACTTC

D: -
length: 13
size: -
V: TRBV6-5
J: TRBJ2-7
CDR3: CASNGGTAGEQYF
DNA: TGTGCCAGCAACGGAGGGACCGCAGGCGAGCAGTACTTC

D: TRBD2
length: 16
size: -
V: TRBV9
J: TRBJ2-1
CDR3: CASSALAGVAYNEQFF
DNA: TGTGCCAGCAGCGCTCTAGCGGGGGTAGCGTACAATGAGCAGTTCTTC

D: -
length: 14
size: -
V: TRBV21-1
J: TRBJ1-4
CDR3: CASSKLPWNEKLFF
DNA: TGTGCCAGCAGCAAATTACCGTGGAATGAAAAACTGTTTTTT

D: TRBD2
length: 15
size: -
V: TRBV6-2/TRBV6-3
J: TRBJ2-1
CDR3: CASSSRGGSYNEQFF
DNA: TGTGCCAGCAGCTCTCGGGGGGGTTCCTACAATGAGCAGTTCTTC

D: TRBD2
length: 14
size: -
V: TRBV20-1
J: TRBJ2-1
CDR3: CSILAGISYNEQFF
DNA: TGCAGTATTCTAGCGGGGATCTCCTACAATGAGCAGTTCTTC

D: -
length: 16
size: few
V: TRBV7-2
J: TRBJ2-7
CDR3: CASSPPGGPSSYEQYF
DNA: TGTGCCAGCAGCCCCCCCGGGGGACCTAGCTCCTACGAGCAGTACTTC

D: -
length: 15
size: -
V: TRBV10-3
J: TRBJ1-1
CDR3: CAISRGRESNTEAFF
DNA: TGTGCCATCAGCCGAGGCCGGGAGTCGAACACTGAAGCTTTCTTT

D: TRBD1
length: 15
size: -
V: TRBV7-9
J: TRBJ2-7
CDR3: CASSLQGRFSYEQYF
DNA: TGTGCCAGCAGCCTACAGGGGCGGTTCTCCTACGAGCAGTACTTC

D: -
length: 12
size: -
V: TRBV20-1
J: TRBJ2-3
CDR3: CSAQRRTDTQYF
DNA: TGCAGTGCCCAGAGGAGGACAGATACGCAGTATTTT

D: -
length: 16
size: few
V: TRBV4-1
J: TRBJ2-1
CDR3: CASSQEGQGFYNEQFF
DNA: TGCGCCAGCAGCCAAGAAGGCCAGGGGTTCTACAATGAGCAGTTCTTC

D: TRBD1
length: 14
size: -
V: TRBV9
J: TRBJ1-2
CDR3: CASSGGGQHYGYTF
DNA: TGTGCCAGCAGCGGAGGGGGACAGCACTATGGCTACACCTTC

D: TRBD1
length: 14
size: many
V: TRBV7-3
J: TRBJ1-1
CDR3: CASSENRGGTEAFF
DNA: TGTGCCAGCAGCGAAAACAGGGGGGGGACTGAAGCTTTCTTT

D: -
length: 15
size: few
V: TRBV28
J: TRBJ2-7
CDR3: CASSQPTGGGYEQYF
DNA: TGTGCCAGCAGCCAACCCACCGGGGGTGGCTACGAGCAGTACTTC

D: -
length: 16
size: once
V: TRBV5-1
J: TRBJ2-2
CDR3: CASSLDPGGDTGELFF
DNA: TGCGCCAGCAGCTTGGATCCAGGGGGGGACACCGGGGAGCTGTTTTTT

D: TRBD1
length: 17
size: -
V: TRBV25-1
J: TRBJ2-3
CDR3: CASSESKWDRVTDTQYF
DNA: TGTGCCAGCAGTGAATCGAAATGGGACAGGGTGACAGATACGCAGTATTTT

D: -
length: 16
size: -
V: TRBV3-1
J: TRBJ2-3
CDR3: CASSDQGSRVADTQYF
DNA: TGTGCCAGCAGCGATCAGGGCTCCAGGGTCGCAGATACGCAGTATTTT

D: -
length: 13
size: -
V: TRBV20-1
J: TRBJ1-6
CDR3: CSARSFTNSPLHF
DNA: TGCAGTGCTAGGTCGTTTACGAATTCACCCCTCCACTTT

D: TRBD2
length: 15
size: -
V: TRBV5-1
J: TRBJ2-1
CDR3: CASSLDSGGVNEQFF
DNA: TGCGCCAGCAGCTTAGATAGCGGGGGAGTTAATGAGCAGTTCTTC

D: -
length: 20
size: -
V: TRBV28
J: TRBJ2-6
CDR3: CASSLRSGESLFSGANVLTF
DNA: TGTGCCAGCAGTTTAAGGTCAGGAGAGAGTCTGTTCTCTGGGGCCAACGTCCTGACTTTC

D: -
length: 14
size: few
V: TRBV7-9
J: TRBJ2-4
CDR3: CASSLGWGWNIQYF
DNA: TGTGCCAGCAGCTTAGGGTGGGGCTGGAACATTCAGTACTTC

D: -
length: 16
size: few
V: TRBV7-2
J: TRBJ2-6
CDR3: CASSLPGAGGANVLTF
DNA: TGTGCCAGCAGCTTACCCGGGGCTGGTGGGGCCAACGTCCTGACTTTC

D: -
length: 15
size: many
V: TRBV7-9
J: TRBJ2-1
CDR3: CASSSERTYYNEQFF
DNA: TGTGCCAGCAGCTCCGAGCGCACCTATTACAATGAGCAGTTCTTC

D: TRBD1
length: 16
size: few
V: TRBV6-1
J: TRBJ1-2
CDR3: CASRATPGQSSEGYTF
DNA: TGTGCCAGCAGAGCAACGCCGGGACAGTCTAGTGAAGGCTACACCTTC

D: -
length: 15
size: -
V: TRBV4-2
J: TRBJ2-3
CDR3: CASSQDSTSTDTQYF
DNA: TGTGCCAGCAGCCAAGACTCTACTAGCACAGATACGCAGTATTTT

D: -
length: 14
size: few
V: TRBV27
J: TRBJ1-5
CDR3: CASSSLREAQPQHF
DNA: TGTGCCAGCAGTTCCCTCCGGGAGGCACAGCCCCAGCATTTT

D: TRBD2
length: 15
size: -
V: TRBV20-1
J: TRBJ2-1
CDR3: CSARQRGGPGNEQFF
DNA: TGCAGTGCTAGACAACGGGGGGGCCCGGGCAATGAGCAGTTCTTC